This T cell receptor beta chain stems from a study of shared clonotypes between healthy human individuals. Overall study: The study drew on two women and a few men aged 18 to 49 as donors.

This CDR3 region has 17 residues. Germline V CDR1 and CDR2: MNHEY, SMNVEV (reference sequence). J gave up 7 bases and V 5 bases, and 12 bases lay outside the gene matches. Using ten immunoSEQ deep assay plates, investigators sequenced unsorted PBMC DNA. Assay used: immunoSEQ multiplex PCR; TCRdb lists only in-frame clones, some missing. There are roughly 500,000 clones in the sample; around 74% occur only once, and 10% to 15% lies in the top ten. When samples were unsorted, some 90 million PBMCs were used for genomic DNA. Sequencing was performed on PBMCs. This sequence was found in a middle-aged woman in good health. Some clones in this sample may be carry-over from other donors' samples. The chain combines TRBV27 with TRBJ2-1; 12 bases are a match to TRBD2. The CDR3 is CASSPLGASGRENEQFF. The CDR3 DNA follows: TGTGCCAGCAGTCCCCTAGGGGCTAGCGGGAGGGAGAATGAGCAGTTCTTC.